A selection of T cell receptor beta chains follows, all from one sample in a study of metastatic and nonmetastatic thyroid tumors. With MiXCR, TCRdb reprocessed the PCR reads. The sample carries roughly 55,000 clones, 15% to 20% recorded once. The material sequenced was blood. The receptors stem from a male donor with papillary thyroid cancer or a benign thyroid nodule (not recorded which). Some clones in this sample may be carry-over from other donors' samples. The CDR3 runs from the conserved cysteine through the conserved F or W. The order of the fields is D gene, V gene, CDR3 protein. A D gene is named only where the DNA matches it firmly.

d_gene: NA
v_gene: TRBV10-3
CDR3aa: CAISDHSGGRNYGYTF

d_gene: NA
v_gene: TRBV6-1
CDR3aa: CASGSPNQPQHF

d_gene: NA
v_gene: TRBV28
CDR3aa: CASREGGTQPQHF

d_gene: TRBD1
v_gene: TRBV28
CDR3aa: CASSFRDRTYEQYF

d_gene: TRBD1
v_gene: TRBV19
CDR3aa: CASNTGTGGEANNSPLHF

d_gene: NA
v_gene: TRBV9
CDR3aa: CASSEGRSNTIYF

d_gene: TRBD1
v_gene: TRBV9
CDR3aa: CASSVAGTGDGYTF

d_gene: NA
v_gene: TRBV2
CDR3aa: CAGRSSSYNEQFF

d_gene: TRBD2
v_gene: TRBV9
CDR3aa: CASSTASGGNGNEQFF

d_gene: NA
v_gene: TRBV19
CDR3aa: CASSPDRTSSYNEQFF

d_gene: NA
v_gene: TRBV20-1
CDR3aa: CSAIDPGVYGYTF

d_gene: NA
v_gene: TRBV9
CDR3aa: CASSVGASGVNTEAFF

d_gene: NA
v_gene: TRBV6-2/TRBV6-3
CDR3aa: CASSHPPGIFGEQYF

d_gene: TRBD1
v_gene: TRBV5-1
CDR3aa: CASSGRTGGGDTQYF

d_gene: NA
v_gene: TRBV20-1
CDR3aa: CSAGSSNQPQHF

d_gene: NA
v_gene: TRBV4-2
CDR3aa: CASSQDNQPQHF

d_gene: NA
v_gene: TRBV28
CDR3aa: CASSFHSILSLPEAFF

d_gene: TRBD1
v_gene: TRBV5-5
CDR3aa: CASSFNPGQGSTEAFF

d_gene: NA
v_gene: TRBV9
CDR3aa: CASSSGGNYGYTF

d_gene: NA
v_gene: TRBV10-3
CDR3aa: CAISLHGFNYGYTF

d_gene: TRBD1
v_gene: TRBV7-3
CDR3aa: CASSLVGGDTGELFF

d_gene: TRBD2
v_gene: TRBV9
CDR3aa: CASSAVAGGPTDTQYF

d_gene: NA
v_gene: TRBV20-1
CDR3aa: CSARDRSEHQPQHF

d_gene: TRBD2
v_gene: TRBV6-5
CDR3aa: CASSSTSGGPYEHYF

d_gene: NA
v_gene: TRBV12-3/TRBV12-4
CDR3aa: CASSLGNPGYGYTF

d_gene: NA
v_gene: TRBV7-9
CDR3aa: CASSLSVNTEAFF

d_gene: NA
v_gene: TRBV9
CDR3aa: CASSPTWGAQSGYTF

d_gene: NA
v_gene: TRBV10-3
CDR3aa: CAISDAGPLNGYTF

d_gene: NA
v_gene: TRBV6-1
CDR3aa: CASSETENTEAFF

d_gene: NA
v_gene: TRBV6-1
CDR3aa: CASSLGSNTGELFF

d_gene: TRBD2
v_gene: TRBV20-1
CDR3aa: CSASRSGGAFETQYF

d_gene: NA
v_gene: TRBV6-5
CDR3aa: CASSYSRNREYTEAFF

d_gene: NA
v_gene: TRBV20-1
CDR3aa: CSARSSQVNQAWELFF

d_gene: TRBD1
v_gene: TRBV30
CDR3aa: CAWGQGARTEAFF

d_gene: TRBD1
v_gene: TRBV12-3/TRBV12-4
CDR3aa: CASSLEWDRGHGGYTF

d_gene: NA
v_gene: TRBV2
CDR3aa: CASSDPPRGGETQYF

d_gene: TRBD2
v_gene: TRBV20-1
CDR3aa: CSARYLAGGPVYNEQFF